This TCR beta chain was observed in a study of cytomegalovirus exposure and HLA in healthy donors (dated 2017 in TCRdb). The study in broad terms: In an earlier analysis of about 560 of the donors, about 270 Gb of sequence data and 95 million to 130 million unique TCR beta sequences from roughly 180 million T cells were reported. Roughly 300 gigabases of sequencing data and 91 million or so unique TCR sequences made up an early release that covered nearly 650 HLA-typed donors. The genetic ancestry cluster associated with self-reported Caucasian donors included 81% of the roughly 380 genotyped donors. The study aimed to test whether cataloging public T cell receptors could reveal signatures of past pathogen exposure. Using immunosequencing, the study profiled T cell repertoires from about 610 subjects and related those repertoires to cytomegalovirus serostatus. A separate validation cohort of over 95 different subjects was used in addition to the 666-subject first cohort. To predict cytomegalovirus infection status, the study brought together high-throughput TCR immunosequencing, statistical association of individual TCRs with disease status, and machine learning. To study patterns of TCR occurrence, a later analysis re-analyzed previously published TCR beta repertoires from 666 donors and added high-resolution HLA genotyping. Rather than using new phenotypic data, the later analysis identified candidate immune exposures from TCR beta sequences and from how often those sequences occurred across donors. To decide whether each TCR beta V gene segment behaved as functional or pseudogenic, an earlier analysis of approximately 620 of the donors relied on high-throughput TCR beta sequencing. Donor age, sex, ethnicity and CMV serostatus were compiled alongside the repertoire data. In a later genetic analysis, genome-wide SNP genotypes for about 65% of the roughly 700 donors were used, and that subset was treated as a discovery cohort. Every repertoire in the discovery cohort had been generated on one and the same sequencing platform. HLA typing included class I and class II loci at four-digit resolution. Typing coverage differed by locus: A, B, C, DRB1 and DQB1 were typed in about 620-630 donors, DQA1 in around 500, DPA1 in approximately 610, and DPB1 in 472. Four to six DR-DQ haplotypes were handled as single units for association and clustering, since linkage in the cohort was strong. Across some 400 genotyped donors of the cohort, an average of approximately 200,000 unique TCR beta nucleotide sequences per donor were sequenced, and 15% to 20% of those sequences were non-productive. General findings and caveats noted by the study authors: A cluster of highly shared sequence variants was judged likely to represent a technical artifact of the sequencing pipeline. A later analysis associated about 17,000 TCR beta sequences with specific HLA alleles at a false discovery rate of 0.05. In a later analysis, several top co-occurrence clusters were reported to appear linked to parvovirus B19, influenza, CMV and Epstein-Barr virus. Cytomegalovirus status was reported to be diagnosed by the classifier with high specificity and sensitivity in both the original and validation cohorts. For the cohort, immune exposure information was limited to CMV serostatus. When HLA alleles, especially DR and DQ, strongly co-occurred, attributing TCR associations to individual alleles was difficult. Roughly uniform sequencing depth across donors was assumed in presence/absence analyses, although this assumption may not hold. In vitro tests confirmed that a few of the cytomegalovirus-associated TCR beta chains recognize cytomegalovirus antigens. An association between a missense DCLRE1C variant and V-gene and J-gene trimming of TCR beta chains was found in a later genetic analysis and replicated in an independent cohort. A later analysis found that HLA-associated TCR beta chains were more clonally expanded and had lower generation probabilities than equally common non-associated chains. According to a later genetic analysis, donors in an Asian-associated ancestry cluster had fewer N-insertions in productive TCRs than the approximately 650-donor mean. While some public TCRs were present in many individuals, most TCR sequences turned up only very rarely across donors. In a later analysis, the rate of TCR association differed among HLA loci, with DRB1 alleles having the most associated TCRs and HLA-C alleles having the fewest. In an earlier analysis of fewer than 700 of the donors, most TCR beta V segments appeared in productive rearrangements about 87% or about 30% of the time, broadly matching IMGT annotations. A later analysis found that most CMV-associated TCR beta chains appeared HLA-restricted, with HLA associations seemingly driven largely by CMV exposure. Because counts were too low, more than 15 rarely observed V segments, including chromosome 9 orphons, were excluded from the earlier analysis of 500 to 700 of the donors. Because HLA typing was missing for some donors at each locus, association tests included only the typed subset. Only TCR beta chains were sequenced in this cohort, and the absence of alpha or paired-chain data limited detectable features. Correlated functional status among segregating V segments might be attributable to linkage disequilibrium, but an unknown experimental factor could not be ruled out. It was suggested by the authors that the approach could potentially be generalized to other disease states and immunological phenotypes. Some IMGT-functional V segments, including TRBV6-2 and TRBV6-3, could not be distinguished by the 87-base-pair reads and were therefore excluded. The study listed around 160 TCR beta chains as associated with cytomegalovirus. A further reported finding was that TCR beta sequences accurately predicted the HLA-A and HLA-B alleles for most subjects in the first cohort.

Trimming leaves V shorter by 5 bases and J shorter by 4 bases, with the junction holding 10 bases beyond the gene matches. Reading from cysteine to phenylalanine, the CDR3 counts 17 amino acids. Kept here is only the CDR3 DNA, which spans 51 bases and is read in frame from base 1. Taken from the germline V gene, the CDR1 and CDR2 loops are SGHVS and FQNEAQ. This clone was recorded only once. Which antigen it targets is not known. Base quality data are lacking; no much larger clone is found one base away. In total, roughly 670 healthy bone marrow donors made up the cohort. Cohort members were all nominally healthy when sampled, although unrecorded immune exposures were likely present. The donor tested CMV seronegative and was one of the 352 seronegative cohort members. A peripheral blood sample was provided by each donor, and peripheral blood mononuclear cells were used for TCR beta sequencing. The Qiagen DNeasy Blood Extraction Kit was used to extract genomic DNA from the blood cell samples.

Library generation was performed with the immunoSEQ multiplex PCR assay. The multiplex PCR relied on a mix of 60 forward primers for TCR Vbeta segments and 13 reverse primers for TCR Jbeta segments. Amplification of the CDR3 region of rearranged TCR beta genes was performed with a multiplex PCR assay on genomic DNA. The Illumina HiSeq System was used to sequence the amplified TCR beta libraries as 87-base-pair reads. As for the authors' bioinformatics: Across the 670 or so repertoires, a later analysis counted 78 million or so unique TCR beta chains, around 11 million of which were shared by at least two donors. Raw reads were error-corrected and collapsed into unique sequences by a nearest-neighbor algorithm in which closely related sequences were merged to remove PCR and sequencing errors. Alignment of CDR3 sequences to IMGT reference sequences was used to assign V, D and J gene segments. Each retained sequence needed at least a six-nucleotide match to both a V gene segment and a J gene segment. A rearrangement counted as productive if the CDR3 had no stop codons and remained in frame with V and J, and every other rearrangement counted as non-productive. Following IMGT convention, CDR3 was defined as the stretch from the second conserved V-encoded cysteine to the conserved J-encoded phenylalanine. The earlier analysis of 500 to 600 of the donors excluded sequences that lacked an unambiguous match to a single V gene segment. An earlier analysis of roughly 590 of the donors called V segments functional above 56.7% productive rearrangements and segregating when the between-donor standard deviation exceeded 5%. To diagnose cytomegalovirus status from the catalog of TCR beta chain sequences, a statistical classification framework was built. In a later analysis, TCR nucleotide sequences were compared against IMGT/GENE-DB human TR gene sequences so that V and J genes could be assigned. The TCRdist pipeline was used in a later analysis to assign CDR3 sequences and most-parsimonious VDJ recombination scenarios. In a later analysis, each TCR beta chain was defined by its CDR3 amino acid sequence together with its V-gene family, and reads lacking a unique V-gene family were excluded. As a way to deal with suspected cross-contamination and a sequencing artifact, a later analysis dropped approximately 570 nucleotide sequences that were highly shared and had low generation probability. A later analysis calculated a clonal expansion index for each public chain from normalized within-repertoire ranks of inferred template counts. Generation probabilities in a later analysis came from a VDJ recombination model fitted to out-of-frame rearrangements, and those results were checked against IGoR. In a later analysis, TCR-TCR, TCR-HLA and TCR-CMV co-occurrence was scored with hypergeometric tests, and a repertoire-size bias correction was applied to TCR pairs. False discovery rates were estimated in a later analysis by permuting HLA or CMV assignments 20 times. In a later analysis, co-occurring TCRs were grouped using DBSCAN, with TCRdist sequence similarity added in when clustering inside HLA-allele-positive subsets. For co-occurrence clustering, repertoires with fewer than 30,000 or more than 120,000 public chains were excluded, along with about five repertoires with anomalous nucleotide sharing. Drawn from immuneACCESS, this table holds only the in-frame rearrangements with V and J called that TCRdb kept. Clones are partly lost; checked studies trace under half to an unresolved V gene and leave the rest unexplained. The D gene and trimming were derived from the DNA, and the V and J assignments and clone size from that table. This sample holds 150,000 to 200,000 clones; around 80% were observed only once. The ten largest clonotypes hold around 1.9% of the sample.

Sequenced input: PBMCs. The sequence joins TRBV7-8 to TRBJ2-7, and TRBD2 aligns with 14 junction nucleotides. The source is a man younger than 45 in good health and CMV-seronegative. The CDR3 is CASSLRGGLAGAYEQYF. The nucleotides are TGTGCCAGCAGCCTACGGGGGGGACTAGCGGGAGCATACGAGCAGTACTTC.